This T cell receptor (beta chain) emerged from a study of T cell responses to AZD1222 COVID-19 vaccine. TCRdb keeps only in-frame clones here, not all; method: immunoSEQ multiplex PCR. Here the sample spans more than 75,000 clones, almost 90% being singletons. Germline CDR1 reads SGDLS; CDR2 reads YYNGEE. Trimming shortened V by 3 bases and J by 4 bases, and 20 bases separated the two germline ends. This CDR3 has 18 residues. The clonotype comes from an adult in good health. The rearrangement links TRBV9 to TRBJ2-6; weak D call: TRBD1 (6 bases). Specimen: peripheral blood, collected on day 0 of AZD1222 vaccination. CDR3 DNA: TGTGCCAGCAGCGGACGCCGGGACACCCAGGGGGGGGCCAACGTCCTGACTTTC. Protein: CASSGRRDTQGGANVLTF.